These 26 T cell receptor beta chains share one sample of origin, sequenced in a study of cytotoxic CD8 clonotypes in ibrutinib-treated CLL. Clones were sequenced by immunoSEQ multiplex PCR, and TCRdb holds only the in-frame ones, with some missing. The data hold about 11,000 clones, with approximately 81% observed a single time. Material: PBMCs, obtained at disease progression, from a patient treated with ibrutinib. The receptors stem from a human donor with chronic lymphocytic leukemia.

V and J are TRBV19 and TRBJ1-6; D remains unclear. CDR1 LNHDA and CDR2 SQIVND come from the germline V gene (reference sequence). V lost 4 bases to trimming and J lost 1 base, with 8 bases between them. The CDR3 covers 15 residues. CDR3 region: CASSNGQSYNSPLHF. CDR3 bases: TGTGCCAGTAGTAACGGGCAATCCTATAATTCACCCCTCCACTTT. Full variable domain (outside the CDR3, taken from reference TRBV19 and TRBJ1-6): DGGITQSPKYLFRKEGQNVTLSCEQNLNHDAMYWYRQDPGQGLRLIYYSQIVNDFQKGDIAEGYSVSREKKESFPLTVTSAQKNPTAFYLCASSNGQSYNSPLHFGNGTRLTVT.

The V gene is TRBV27, the J gene TRBJ1-1, with TRBD1 as a possible D gene (6 bases). Trimming removed 5 bases at V and 3 bases at J, with 13 bases between. This CDR3 has 14 amino acids. The germline V gene encodes CDR1 MNHEY and CDR2 SMNVEV (reference sequence). This CDR3 is CASSLQGRYTEAFF. The CDR3 bases are TGTGCCAGCAGTCTCCAGGGGCGCTACACTGAAGCTTTCTTT.

This clone appeared a few times. The V gene is TRBV5-1, the J gene TRBJ2-1; D is uncertain. The CDR3 contains 11 residues. V lost 6 bases and J 6 bases, leaving 7 bases between the germline ends. The V gene's germline CDR1 is SGHRS and CDR2 YFSETQ. DNA for the CDR3: TGCGCCAGCACGGGTCCCAATGAGCAGTTCTTC. It specifies CASTGPNEQFF.

This clone has just a few counts. The CDR3 DNA is TGTGCCAGCAGAACACGGACGGGGAACACTGAAGCTTTCTTT. It is translated as CASRTRTGNTEAFF. This rearrangement joins TRBV6-5 to TRBJ1-1; D gene uncertain. V lost 6 bases, J lost 1 base, and 12 bases lay in between. The CDR3 has 14 residues. The germline CDR1 and CDR2 sequences are MNHEY and SVGAGI.

This rearrangement joins TRBV10-3 to TRBJ1-1, with 7 bases aligning to TRBD1. There are 15 residues in the CDR3. Germline V gene sequence: CDR1 ENHRY, CDR2 SYGVKD. With 10 bases clipped from V and 4 bases from J, the junction kept 15 bases outside the gene matches. The CDR3 region has the DNA TGTGCCACCCTCCCCTTACAGGGGTCGGGCACTGAAGCTTTCTTT. Protein: CATLPLQGSGTEAFF.

V is TRBV7-6 and J is TRBJ2-2; D is undetermined. CDR3 length equals 11 residues. CDR1 SGHVS and CDR2 FNYEAQ come from the germline V gene. V was clipped by 5 bases and J by 11 bases, with 9 bases between them. CDR3 sequence reads: CASSPLRELFF. The CDR3, as DNA: TGTGCCAGCAGCCCCCTGCGAGAGCTGTTTTTT.

The CDR3 sequence: CASSVEPAGGRKTQYF. The CDR3 DNA reads as TGTGCCAGCAGCGTAGAACCAGCGGGAGGGCGAAAGACCCAGTACTTC. The gene calls are TRBV9 and TRBJ2-5; 10 nucleotides agree with TRBD2. Germline CDR1 reads SGDLS; CDR2 reads YYNGEE. The CDR3 consists of 16 residues. V shed 0 bases, J shed 6 bases, and the junction held 8 bases outside the gene matches. Combining the CDR3 with reference TRBV9 and TRBJ2-5 gives the whole variable domain DSGVTQTPKHLITATGQRVTLRCSPRSGDLSVYWYQQSLDQGLQFLIQYYNGEERAKGNILERFSAQQFPDLHSELNLSSLELGDSALYFCASSVEPAGGRKTQYFGPGTRLLVL.

To note about this clone: A far larger clone is one nucleotide away, so this likely arose from a read error. This rearrangement joins TRBV21-1 to TRBJ2-2. TRBV21-1 is given as a pseudogene. This CDR3 has 19 amino acids. DNA for the CDR3: TGTGCCAGCAGCAAAGGGAATGATGGGGGTCCCCCGACCACCGGGGAGCTGTTTTTT. Translation: CASSKGNDGGPPTTGELFF.

This clone was counted between two and nine times. V is TRBV6-5 and J is TRBJ2-2; 7 nucleotides agree with TRBD2. This CDR3 is built from 16 residues. V lost 0 bases to trimming and J lost 4 bases; unmatched junction nucleotides: 5. CDR1 MNHEY and CDR2 SVGAGI come from the germline V gene. For the CDR3, the DNA is TGTGCCAGCAGTTACTCCCCTAGCGGCGCCACCGGGGAGCTGTTTTTT. It translates to CASSYSPSGATGELFF.

The rearrangement uses TRBV5-1 and TRBJ2-3, with TRBD2 as a possible D gene (5 bases). The CDR3 contains 15 residues. With 0 bases removed from V and 2 bases from J, the gap between germline ends came to 10 bases. The germline V gene has CDR1 SGHRS and CDR2 YFSETQ. DNA of the CDR3: TGCGCCAGCAGCTTGGCCGGAGGCTTCACAGATACGCAGTATTTT. The encoded protein is CASSLAGGFTDTQYF.

Concerning this clone: One end of the junction does not line up with germline, which may come from a read error. The V call is TRBV7-7, the J call TRBJ2-5; D remains unclear. The CDR3 is 13 amino acids. Germline CDR1 and CDR2: SSHAT and FNYEAQ (reference sequence). The CDR3 reads CASSSGYQETQYF. In nucleotides, the CDR3 is TGTGCTAGCAGCTCCGGGTACCAAGAGACCCAGTACTTC. Full variable domain (outside the CDR3, taken from reference TRBV7-7 and TRBJ2-5): GAGVSQSPRYKVTKRGQDVTLRCDPISSHATLYWYQQALGQGPEFLTYFNYEAQPDKSGLPSDRFSAERPEGSISTLTIQRTEQRDSAMYRCASSSGYQETQYFGPGTRLLVL.

The chain recombines TRBV5-1 with TRBJ2-1, with 7 bases aligning to TRBD1. V was pared by 4 bases and J by 2 bases, with 9 bases of the junction left unmatched. The CDR3 extends over 16 amino acids. CDR1 is SGHRS and CDR2 is YFSETQ in the germline V gene. The CDR3 loop is CASSVQGGRTYNEQFF. The CDR3 coding sequence is TGCGCCAGCAGCGTACAAGGGGGCAGGACCTACAATGAGCAGTTCTTC.

The rearrangement joins TRBV10-3 to TRBJ1-3; TRBD1 might be the D (6 bases). V lost 10 bases and J 0 bases, leaving 19 bases between the germline ends. There are 16 residues in the CDR3. From germline, CDR1 is ENHRY and CDR2 SYGVKD. The CDR3 DNA sequence: TGTGCCACCGGGCGGGGGCCTAGGAGCTCTGGAAACACCATATATTTT. Translating it yields CATGRGPRSSGNTIYF.

In its sample, this clone was seen a few times. V usage is TRBV6-1 and J usage is TRBJ2-4; a weak D match, TRBD2 (5 bases). The CDR3 covers 13 residues. V lost 2 bases and J lost 9, with 11 bases in between. In germline, CDR1 is MNHNS, CDR2 SASEGT. DNA for the CDR3: TGTGCCAGCAGTGAAACGGGATTGGTCATTCAGTACTTC. Translating gives CASSETGLVIQYF.

This chain links TRBV30 with TRBJ2-3, with 10 bases that match TRBD2. V dropped 0 bases and J dropped 0; count of bases not matched to a gene: 3. Looked up from germline, CDR1 is GTSNPN and CDR2 is SVGIG (reference sequence). The CDR3 consists of 16 residues. CDR3 sequence (DNA): TGTGCCTGGAGTGTGTTAGCGGGGGGAAGCACAGATACGCAGTATTTT. Its protein is CAWSVLAGGSTDTQYF.

This clone occurred once. The chain couples TRBV6-1 to TRBJ1-6; the match to TRBD1 covers 8 bases. Germline values: CDR1 MNHNS, CDR2 SASEGT. Trimming took 7 bases from V and 7 from J; bases not matched to a gene: 9. The CDR3 runs 15 residues. The CDR3 nucleotides read TGTGCCAGCAAGAGACAGGGGCTTGAAAATTCACCCCTCCACTTT. Protein: CASKRQGLENSPLHF.

The chain couples TRBV11-2 to TRBJ1-2, with D perhaps TRBD1 (5 bases). The CDR3 runs to 14 residues. Trimming removed 3 bases at V and 5 bases at J, with 13 bases between. In germline, CDR1 is SGHAT, CDR2 FQNNGV. Here the CDR3 reads CASSLRQGYYGYTF. Here the CDR3 DNA reads TGTGCCAGCAGCTTGCGGCAGGGTTATTATGGCTACACCTTC.

This clone was recorded once. The chain combines TRBV2 with TRBJ1-5; D is uncertain. V dropped 1 base and J dropped 1 base, with 5 bases sitting between them. The CDR3 extends over 14 amino acids. Germline values: CDR1 SNHLY, CDR2 FYNNEI. CDR3 sequence: CASSEGQSNQPQHF. In DNA, the CDR3 is TGTGCCAGCAGTGAAGGGCAGAGCAATCAGCCCCAGCATTTT.

The V gene is TRBV27, the J gene TRBJ2-1; 10 nucleotides agree with TRBD2. Trimming at V came to 6 bases and at J to 7 bases, leaving 21 bases not matched to a gene. The CDR3 has 19 residues. Germline loops: CDR1 MNHEY, CDR2 SMNVEV (reference sequence). The CDR3 region is CASSAEGGPLAGVLNEQFF. CDR3 nucleotides: TGTGCCAGCAGCGCCGAAGGGGGTCCGCTAGCGGGAGTTCTTAATGAGCAGTTCTTC.

This chain joins TRBV13 and TRBJ1-5, with no clear D. The CDR3 has 14 amino acids. The germline V gene encodes CDR1 PRHDT and CDR2 FYEKMQ (reference sequence). Trimming shortened V by 5 bases and J by 3 bases, and 11 bases separated the two germline ends. CDR3 amino acids: CASSPWGSNQPQHF. Here the CDR3 DNA reads TGTGCCAGCAGCCCGTGGGGTTCCAATCAGCCCCAGCATTTT.

The chain is built from TRBV18 and TRBJ2-5, with TRBD2 matching 7 bases. The CDR3 runs to 15 residues. Germline CDR1 reads KGHSH; CDR2 reads LQKENI. V dropped 4 bases and J dropped 4; count of bases not matched to a gene: 9. Written as DNA, the CDR3 is TGTGCCAGCTCACTTCGCTGGCGGGAGCCAGAGACCCAGTACTTC. Protein sequence: CASSLRWREPETQYF.

V usage is TRBV28 and J usage is TRBJ2-5; D gene ambiguous. The CDR3 runs to 15 residues. From germline, CDR1 is MDHEN and CDR2 SYDVKM. Trimming pared 3 bases from V and 3 bases from J, leaving 14 bases between. This CDR3 reads CASSLSGLGEETQYF. In DNA, the CDR3 is TGTGCCAGCAGTTTGTCCGGGCTCGGAGAAGAGACCCAGTACTTC.

The V and J genes are TRBV2 and TRBJ1-3, with 7 bases identical to TRBD1. The junction had 1 base not matched to a gene; V was cut back by 4 bases and J by 1 base. The CDR3 spans 14 residues. Germline loops: CDR1 SNHLY, CDR2 FYNNEI. The CDR3 DNA reads as TGTGCCAGCAGTGGGACAGGATCTGGAAACACCATATATTTT. Translating gives CASSGTGSGNTIYF.

V usage is TRBV27 and J usage is TRBJ1-6; 10 bases are a match to TRBD1. Germline assignment: CDR1 MNHEY and CDR2 SMNVEV (reference sequence). V shed 4 bases, J shed 4 bases, and the junction held 4 bases outside the gene matches. This CDR3 is built from 16 residues. CDR3 residues: CASSSGTGVYNSPLHF. Here the CDR3 DNA reads TGTGCCAGCAGTTCCGGGACAGGGGTTTATAATTCACCCCTCCACTTT.

The CDR3 coding sequence is TGTGCTAGTGGTCAGGCCGTGGGGCGGGGGGAGACCCAGTACTTC. Encoded protein: CASGQAVGRGETQYF. J is TRBJ2-5 and V is TRBV12-5, with 7 nucleotides matching TRBD2. This CDR3 has 15 amino acids. In germline, CDR1 is LGHNT, CDR2 FRNRAP. Trimming cost V 5 bases and J 5 bases; bases outside gene matches: 11.

The chain has TRBV18 and TRBJ1-1; D ambiguous. Germline CDR1 and CDR2: KGHSH and LQKENI. The CDR3 is made up of 12 amino acids. Trimming removed 2 bases at V and 7 bases at J, with 8 bases between. This chain's CDR3 is CASSPGGSEAFF. DNA of the CDR3: TGTGCCAGCTCACCAGGAGGCAGTGAAGCTTTCTTT.